This is a list of T cell receptor beta chains from one sample in a study of blood T cell repertoires in COVID-19. TCRdb keeps only in-frame clones here, not all; method: immunoSEQ multiplex PCR. The profile covers some 120,000 clones, with more than 70% appearing a single time and under 15% taken by the ten largest. The source material was peripheral blood. Receptors originate from a woman in her twenties or thirties who had recovered from COVID-19. Each CDR3 is given with its conserved first and last residue. D genes are given only for firm matches. Some rows mark clone size as missing; the rest say once, few, many or name a class of expanded clone.

V gene: TRBV5-4
clone size: NA
CDR3 length: 15
J gene: TRBJ2-1
D gene: TRBD2
CDR3 protein: CASSFRLAVNNEQFF
CDR3 DNA: TGTGCCAGCAGCTTCAGGCTAGCGGTGAACAATGAGCAGTTCTTC

V gene: TRBV4-1
clone size: NA
CDR3 length: 15
J gene: TRBJ2-7
D gene: TRBD1
CDR3 protein: CASSPSPGQGHEQYF
CDR3 DNA: TGCGCCAGCAGCCCCTCACCGGGACAGGGACACGAGCAGTACTTC

V gene: TRBV30
clone size: NA
CDR3 length: 13
J gene: TRBJ1-5
D gene: NA
CDR3 protein: CACIGGLLGPQHF
CDR3 DNA: TGTGCCTGCATCGGGGGGCTGCTGGGGCCCCAGCATTTT

V gene: TRBV5-6
clone size: NA
CDR3 length: 13
J gene: TRBJ2-5
D gene: NA
CDR3 protein: CASSPRTVETQYF
CDR3 DNA: TGTGCCAGCAGCCCGAGGACAGTAGAGACCCAGTACTTC

V gene: TRBV7-3
clone size: once
CDR3 length: 14
J gene: TRBJ1-2
D gene: TRBD1
CDR3 protein: CASSPKTGVLAYTF
CDR3 DNA: TGTGCCAGCAGCCCAAAGACAGGGGTCCTGGCCTACACCTTC

V gene: TRBV6-5
clone size: few
CDR3 length: 15
J gene: TRBJ2-1
D gene: TRBD2
CDR3 protein: CASTGGEGTHNEQFF
CDR3 DNA: TGTGCCAGCACCGGCGGGGAGGGGACCCACAATGAGCAGTTCTTC

V gene: TRBV5-1
clone size: NA
CDR3 length: 15
J gene: TRBJ1-4
D gene: TRBD1
CDR3 protein: CASSFYTGGGEKLFF
CDR3 DNA: TGCGCCAGCAGCTTTTATACAGGGGGCGGTGAAAAACTGTTTTTT

V gene: TRBV2
clone size: NA
CDR3 length: 15
J gene: TRBJ2-4
D gene: TRBD1
CDR3 protein: CATRRQGAAKNIQYF
CDR3 DNA: TGTGCCACCAGAAGGCAGGGGGCAGCCAAAAACATTCAGTACTTC

V gene: TRBV6-5
clone size: NA
CDR3 length: 15
J gene: TRBJ1-2
D gene: NA
CDR3 protein: CASSYTPGTPYGYTF
CDR3 DNA: TGTGCCAGCAGTTACACCCCCGGGACACCCTATGGCTACACCTTC

V gene: TRBV11-2
clone size: NA
CDR3 length: 15
J gene: TRBJ1-5
D gene: TRBD1
CDR3 protein: CASSLGTGQNQPQHF
CDR3 DNA: TGTGCCAGCAGCCTAGGGACAGGGCAAAATCAGCCCCAGCATTTT